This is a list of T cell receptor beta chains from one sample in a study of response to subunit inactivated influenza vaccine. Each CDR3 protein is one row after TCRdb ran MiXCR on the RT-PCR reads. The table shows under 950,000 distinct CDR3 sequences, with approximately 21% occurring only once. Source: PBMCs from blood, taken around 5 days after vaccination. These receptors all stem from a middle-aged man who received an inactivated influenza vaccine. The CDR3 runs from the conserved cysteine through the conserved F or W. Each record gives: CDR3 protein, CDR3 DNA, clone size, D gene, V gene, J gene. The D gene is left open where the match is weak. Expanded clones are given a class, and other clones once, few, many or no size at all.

cdr3_aa: CASSEGTGDTGELFF; cdr3_nt: TGTGCCAGCAGTGAGGGGACAGGGGACACCGGGGAGCTGTTTTTT; clone_size: -; d_call: TRBD1; v_call: TRBV6-1; j_call: TRBJ2-2
cdr3_aa: CASSQGTPLGADTQYF; cdr3_nt: TGCGCCAGCAGCCAAGGGACGCCTTTGGGGGCAGATACGCAGTATTTT; clone_size: few; d_call: -; v_call: TRBV4-3; j_call: TRBJ2-3
cdr3_aa: CSAAGGVSTDTQYF; cdr3_nt: TGCAGTGCTGCCGGCGGGGTGAGCACAGATACGCAGTATTTT; clone_size: few; d_call: -; v_call: TRBV20-1; j_call: TRBJ2-3
cdr3_aa: CASSFRTGALEQYF; cdr3_nt: TGTGCCAGCAGCTTCAGGACAGGGGCCTTAGAGCAGTACTTC; clone_size: few; d_call: TRBD1; v_call: TRBV7-9; j_call: TRBJ2-7
cdr3_aa: CASSEGSRTRVTEAFF; cdr3_nt: TGTGCCAGCAGTGAAGGGAGCAGGACTCGGGTCACTGAAGCTTTCTTT; clone_size: -; d_call: -; v_call: TRBV6-1; j_call: TRBJ1-1
cdr3_aa: CASSQGVGETNEQFF; cdr3_nt: TGCGCCAGCAGCCAAGGAGTAGGGGAAACAAATGAGCAGTTCTTC; clone_size: many; d_call: -; v_call: TRBV4-3; j_call: TRBJ2-1
cdr3_aa: CASSQDLGGVVNIQYF; cdr3_nt: TGTGCCAGCAGCCAAGATCTCGGAGGGGTTGTTAACATTCAGTACTTC; clone_size: -; d_call: -; v_call: TRBV4-2; j_call: TRBJ2-4
cdr3_aa: CSATRGTYEQYF; cdr3_nt: TGCAGTGCTACCAGGGGGACCTACGAGCAGTACTTC; clone_size: -; d_call: TRBD1; v_call: TRBV20-1; j_call: TRBJ2-7
cdr3_aa: CASSLGLADDTDTQYF; cdr3_nt: TGCGCCAGCAGCTTGGGACTAGCGGATGACACAGATACGCAGTATTTT; clone_size: -; d_call: TRBD2; v_call: TRBV5-1; j_call: TRBJ2-3
cdr3_aa: CASRNPRQSNRVYF; cdr3_nt: TGTGCCAGCAGGAATCCAAGACAGTCTAATCGTGTGTACTTC; clone_size: few; d_call: -; v_call: TRBV27; j_call: TRBJ2-7
cdr3_aa: CASSLGLTDLQETQYF; cdr3_nt: TGTGCCAGCAGCTTGGGTCTGACAGACCTCCAAGAGACCCAGTACTTC; clone_size: few; d_call: -; v_call: TRBV5-8; j_call: TRBJ2-5
cdr3_aa: CASNGADQDTGELFF; cdr3_nt: TGTGCCAGCAATGGAGCGGACCAGGACACCGGGGAGCTGTTTTTT; clone_size: few; d_call: -; v_call: TRBV2; j_call: TRBJ2-2
cdr3_aa: CASSPFLQGSNVLTF; cdr3_nt: TGTGCCAGCAGCCCGTTTCTCCAGGGCTCCAACGTCCTGACTTTC; clone_size: -; d_call: -; v_call: TRBV5-6; j_call: TRBJ2-6
cdr3_aa: CSARVLAGGGADTQYF; cdr3_nt: TGCAGTGCTAGAGTACTAGCGGGGGGAGGGGCAGATACGCAGTATTTT; clone_size: few; d_call: TRBD2; v_call: TRBV20-1; j_call: TRBJ2-3
cdr3_aa: CASSKAGGSYEQYF; cdr3_nt: TGTGCCAGCAGTAAGGCAGGGGGGTCCTACGAGCAGTACTTC; clone_size: few; d_call: -; v_call: TRBV6-1; j_call: TRBJ2-7
cdr3_aa: CASSLGTPGNEQFF; cdr3_nt: TGTGCCAGCAGTTTAGGGACCCCCGGGAATGAGCAGTTCTTC; clone_size: few; d_call: -; v_call: TRBV12-3/TRBV12-4; j_call: TRBJ2-1
cdr3_aa: CASRPGGEGYEQYF; cdr3_nt: TGTGCCAGTAGACCCGGGGGAGAAGGCTACGAGCAGTACTTC; clone_size: -; d_call: -; v_call: TRBV12-3/TRBV12-4; j_call: TRBJ2-7
cdr3_aa: CASSLKISGESTGELFF; cdr3_nt: TGTGCCAGCAGCTTAAAAATTTCGGGAGAGAGCACCGGGGAGCTGTTTTTT; clone_size: few; d_call: -; v_call: TRBV11-2; j_call: TRBJ2-2
cdr3_aa: CASQGAADTQYF; cdr3_nt: TGTGCCAGCCAGGGGGCCGCAGATACGCAGTATTTT; clone_size: -; d_call: TRBD1; v_call: TRBV27; j_call: TRBJ2-3
cdr3_aa: CASSQASWTSAYEQYF; cdr3_nt: TGTGCCAGCAGCCAAGCTTCCTGGACTAGCGCCTACGAGCAGTACTTC; clone_size: few; d_call: TRBD2; v_call: TRBV3-1; j_call: TRBJ2-7
cdr3_aa: CASSSEAGGGYEQYF; cdr3_nt: TGTGCCAGCAGTTCTGAGGCAGGTGGGGGGTACGAGCAGTACTTC; clone_size: -; d_call: -; v_call: TRBV12-3/TRBV12-4; j_call: TRBJ2-7
cdr3_aa: CSASEATVNYEQYF; cdr3_nt: TGCAGTGCTAGTGAGGCGACAGTTAACTACGAGCAGTACTTC; clone_size: -; d_call: -; v_call: TRBV20-1; j_call: TRBJ2-7
cdr3_aa: CSVERTGDSVDTQYF; cdr3_nt: TGCAGCGTTGAACGGACAGGGGATTCCGTCGATACGCAGTATTTT; clone_size: few; d_call: TRBD1; v_call: TRBV29-1; j_call: TRBJ2-3
cdr3_aa: CSVYGRGTQYF; cdr3_nt: TGCAGCGTTTACGGACGGGGTACGCAGTATTTT; clone_size: -; d_call: -; v_call: TRBV29-1; j_call: TRBJ2-3
cdr3_aa: CATSSRRSTDTQYF; cdr3_nt: TGTGCCACCAGCAGTCGGCGGAGCACAGATACGCAGTATTTT; clone_size: -; d_call: -; v_call: TRBV15; j_call: TRBJ2-3
cdr3_aa: CASTQYSGGADNEQFF; cdr3_nt: TGTGCCAGCACACAGTATAGCGGGGGGGCCGACAATGAGCAGTTCTTC; clone_size: -; d_call: TRBD2; v_call: TRBV6-2/TRBV6-3; j_call: TRBJ2-1
cdr3_aa: CSVEGGVAGKGNEQFF; cdr3_nt: TGCAGCGTTGAAGGTGGCGTAGCGGGTAAAGGCAATGAGCAGTTCTTC; clone_size: -; d_call: TRBD2; v_call: TRBV29-1; j_call: TRBJ2-1
cdr3_aa: CATSDWERETDTQYF; cdr3_nt: TGTGCCACCAGTGACTGGGAACGGGAGACAGATACGCAGTATTTT; clone_size: -; d_call: -; v_call: TRBV24-1; j_call: TRBJ2-3
cdr3_aa: CSARETGPAGTEAFF; cdr3_nt: TGCAGTGCTAGAGAGACAGGGCCCGCCGGCACTGAAGCTTTCTTT; clone_size: -; d_call: TRBD1; v_call: TRBV20-1; j_call: TRBJ1-1
cdr3_aa: CACVRGSYEQYF; cdr3_nt: TGTGCCTGCGTCCGGGGCTCCTACGAGCAGTACTTC; clone_size: -; d_call: -; v_call: TRBV2; j_call: TRBJ2-7
cdr3_aa: CSAPKLAGAGSYNEQFF; cdr3_nt: TGCAGCGCCCCAAAGCTAGCGGGAGCCGGCTCCTACAATGAGCAGTTCTTC; clone_size: few; d_call: TRBD2; v_call: TRBV29-1; j_call: TRBJ2-1
cdr3_aa: CASSLRSGGQETQYF; cdr3_nt: TGCGCCAGCAGCTTGAGGTCGGGAGGCCAAGAGACCCAGTACTTC; clone_size: -; d_call: TRBD2; v_call: TRBV5-1; j_call: TRBJ2-5
cdr3_aa: CASSSSSVFQETQYF; cdr3_nt: TGTGCCAGCAGTTCCTCTAGCGTGTTCCAAGAGACCCAGTACTTC; clone_size: -; d_call: -; v_call: TRBV6-5; j_call: TRBJ2-5
cdr3_aa: CASSEGAGPSYEQYF; cdr3_nt: TGTGCCAGCAGCGAGGGGGCGGGCCCTTCCTACGAGCAGTACTTC; clone_size: few; d_call: TRBD1; v_call: TRBV9; j_call: TRBJ2-7
cdr3_aa: CASSLDSALAKNIQYF; cdr3_nt: TGTGCCAGCAGCTTAGACTCCGCCCTAGCCAAAAACATTCAGTACTTC; clone_size: few; d_call: -; v_call: TRBV7-2; j_call: TRBJ2-4
cdr3_aa: CASKEGGSPNEKLFF; cdr3_nt: TGTGCCAGCAAGGAGGGGGGGAGTCCTAATGAAAAACTGTTTTTT; clone_size: once; d_call: -; v_call: TRBV27; j_call: TRBJ1-4
cdr3_aa: CASSLISGSRGETQYF; cdr3_nt: TGTGCCAGCAGCTTGATAAGCGGGAGTAGGGGAGAGACCCAGTACTTC; clone_size: few; d_call: TRBD2; v_call: TRBV7-3; j_call: TRBJ2-5
cdr3_aa: CATSKASPNEKLFF; cdr3_nt: TGTGCCACCAGCAAAGCAAGCCCTAATGAAAAACTGTTTTTT; clone_size: -; d_call: -; v_call: TRBV15; j_call: TRBJ1-4
cdr3_aa: CASSLSHRKGETQYF; cdr3_nt: TGTGCCAGCAGTTTAAGCCACCGAAAGGGAGAGACCCAGTACTTC; clone_size: few; d_call: -; v_call: TRBV12-3/TRBV12-4; j_call: TRBJ2-5
cdr3_aa: CASSYFVLGQGDDEQYF; cdr3_nt: TGTGCCAGCAGTTATTTTGTACTAGGACAGGGGGATGACGAGCAGTACTTC; clone_size: few; d_call: TRBD1; v_call: TRBV6-5; j_call: TRBJ2-7
cdr3_aa: CASSHGGGGETQYF; cdr3_nt: TGCGCCAGCAGCCACGGAGGGGGCGGTGAGACCCAGTACTTC; clone_size: -; d_call: -; v_call: TRBV10-2; j_call: TRBJ2-5
cdr3_aa: CASSQEWRYEQYF; cdr3_nt: TGCGCCAGCAGCCAAGAGTGGCGCTACGAGCAGTACTTC; clone_size: few; d_call: -; v_call: TRBV4-1; j_call: TRBJ2-7
cdr3_aa: CSGRGLAGSTDTQYF; cdr3_nt: TGCAGTGGGCGGGGACTAGCGGGGAGCACAGATACGCAGTATTTT; clone_size: -; d_call: TRBD2; v_call: TRBV20-1; j_call: TRBJ2-3
cdr3_aa: CASYAWGRSYEQYF; cdr3_nt: TGTGCCAGCTATGCCTGGGGAAGATCCTACGAGCAGTACTTC; clone_size: many; d_call: -; v_call: TRBV27; j_call: TRBJ2-7
cdr3_aa: CSVGTDNEQFF; cdr3_nt: TGCAGCGTTGGGACGGACAATGAGCAGTTCTTC; clone_size: few; d_call: -; v_call: TRBV29-1; j_call: TRBJ2-1
cdr3_aa: CSAGTAQPGGETQYF; cdr3_nt: TGCAGCGCCGGGACAGCCCAACCGGGGGGAGAGACCCAGTACTTC; clone_size: many; d_call: -; v_call: TRBV29-1; j_call: TRBJ2-5
cdr3_aa: CASSLGGSPAQYF; cdr3_nt: TGTGCCAGCAGCTTAGGGGGCTCCCCGGCGCAGTATTTT; clone_size: few; d_call: -; v_call: TRBV7-2; j_call: TRBJ2-3
cdr3_aa: CASSPLRGRELFF; cdr3_nt: TGTGCCAGCAGCCCTCTGAGGGGGAGGGAGCTGTTTTTT; clone_size: -; d_call: -; v_call: TRBV9; j_call: TRBJ2-2
cdr3_aa: CASSLWRTGNTIYF; cdr3_nt: TGTGCCAGCAGTTTATGGAGGACTGGAAACACCATATATTTT; clone_size: -; d_call: -; v_call: TRBV6-5; j_call: TRBJ1-3
cdr3_aa: CASQASQETQYF; cdr3_nt: TGCGCCAGCCAGGCCAGTCAAGAGACCCAGTACTTC; clone_size: few; d_call: -; v_call: TRBV5-1; j_call: TRBJ2-5
cdr3_aa: CSASTSGRWGEQFF; cdr3_nt: TGCAGTGCTTCGACTAGCGGGAGATGGGGTGAGCAGTTCTTC; clone_size: -; d_call: TRBD2; v_call: TRBV20-1; j_call: TRBJ2-1
cdr3_aa: CASSRTSGGAGEQFF; cdr3_nt: TGCGCCAGCAGCCGGACTAGCGGGGGGGCTGGTGAGCAGTTCTTC; clone_size: -; d_call: TRBD2; v_call: TRBV5-1; j_call: TRBJ2-1
cdr3_aa: CASSQDWAGARYYEQYF; cdr3_nt: TGTGCCAGCAGCCAAGATTGGGCGGGGGCCCGATACTACGAGCAGTACTTC; clone_size: -; d_call: -; v_call: TRBV4-2; j_call: TRBJ2-7
cdr3_aa: CASSHPRGGQIGTEAFF; cdr3_nt: TGCGCCAGCAGCCACCCCAGGGGGGGCCAAATCGGCACTGAAGCTTTCTTT; clone_size: -; d_call: TRBD1; v_call: TRBV4-1; j_call: TRBJ1-1